These T cell receptor beta chains were read from a single sample in a study of cytomegalovirus exposure and HLA in healthy donors. The data were produced by immunoSEQ multiplex PCR, yet TCRdb's version contains in-frame clones alone and is incomplete. Found here are approximately 150,000 clones, roughly 75% of them singletons; the top ten hold about 11%. Sequencing was performed on PBMCs. Source of these receptors: a man younger than 30 in good health and CMV-seropositive. The CDR3 runs from the conserved cysteine through the conserved F or W. A D gene is named only where the DNA matches it firmly. A clone size is listed for some rows: how often the clone was seen (once, few, many), or a class if it is expanded.

TRBV5-1	TRBJ2-2	once	15	TRBD1	TGCGCCAGCAGCCCCGACAGGGTTGTCACCGGGGAGCTGTTTTTT	CASSPDRVVTGELFF
TRBV4-1	TRBJ1-4	NA	15	TRBD1	TGCGCCAGCAGCCAAGATGGACAGGGAGATGAAAAACTGTTTTTT	CASSQDGQGDEKLFF
TRBV28	TRBJ1-5	NA	15	NA	TGTGCCAGCAGTACAACAGGTCCTTGGAATCAGCCCCAGCATTTT	CASSTTGPWNQPQHF
TRBV28	TRBJ2-3	few	16	NA	TGTGCCAGCAGTTTTTTGGGGGGGCGAAGAATAGATACGCAGTATTTT	CASSFLGGRRIDTQYF
TRBV18	TRBJ2-7	NA	16	TRBD2	TGTGCCAGCTCACCATGGTCTGCGGGAGGAACCTACGAGCAGTACTTC	CASSPWSAGGTYEQYF
TRBV28	TRBJ2-5	NA	14	NA	TGTGCCAGCAGTCCACAAGGGGCTGGGGAGACCCAGTACTTC	CASSPQGAGETQYF
TRBV10-3	TRBJ2-1	NA	12	TRBD2	TGTGCCATCAGTGAGGGCGGGACTAGCCAGTTCTTC	CAISEGGTSQFF
TRBV7-2	TRBJ1-1	few	16	TRBD1	TGTGCCAGCAGCTACCGGGACAGGGGGACGAACACTGAAGCTTTCTTT	CASSYRDRGTNTEAFF
TRBV2	TRBJ2-2	NA	15	NA	TGTGCCAGCAGTGGGGCCAGAAGGCACACCGGGGAGCTGTTTTTT	CASSGARRHTGELFF
TRBV5-4	TRBJ2-7	NA	14	TRBD2	TGTGCCAGCAGCCCCGGGGGGGGGTCCTACGAGCAGTACTTC	CASSPGGGSYEQYF
TRBV30	TRBJ1-4	NA	15	TRBD1	TGTGCCTGGAGTCCCATAGGGACAGGGAATGAAAAACTGTTTTTT	CAWSPIGTGNEKLFF
TRBV13	TRBJ2-7	once	15	TRBD2	TGTGCCAGCAGCCCCCGGACTAGCGGGGACTACGAGCAGTACTTC	CASSPRTSGDYEQYF
TRBV7-2	TRBJ1-1	NA	14	NA	TGTGCCAGCAGCTTCTGGGCTATGAACACTGAAGCTTTCTTT	CASSFWAMNTEAFF
TRBV5-6	TRBJ1-5	NA	17	NA	TGTGCCAGCCGCTTACCGAAAACCGCCAGGGTTTTGCAGCCCCAGCATTTT	CASRLPKTARVLQPQHF
TRBV4-1	TRBJ2-2	NA	17	TRBD2	TGCGCCAGCAGCCCTTACACCTCGCGGGAGTTGGTCGGGGAGCTGTTTTTT	CASSPYTSRELVGELFF
TRBV9	TRBJ1-4	few	13	TRBD1	TGTGCCAGCAGCGCCGGACAGGCGGAAAAACTGTTTTTT	CASSAGQAEKLFF
TRBV7-3	TRBJ2-2	NA	16	TRBD2	TGTGCCAGCAGCTTAATGGGAGGGGCAGACACCGGGGAGCTGTTTTTT	CASSLMGGADTGELFF
TRBV7-3	TRBJ2-2	NA	18	TRBD2	TGTGCCAGCAGCTTGAGGGTTGGACTAGCGGGAGGTACCGGGGAGCTGTTTTTT	CASSLRVGLAGGTGELFF
TRBV7-8	TRBJ1-2	NA	15	TRBD1	TGTGCCAGCAGCTTAGGTAGGACAGGCGACTATGGCTACACCTTC	CASSLGRTGDYGYTF
TRBV4-1	TRBJ2-1	NA	16	TRBD2	TGCGCCAGCAGCGGACTAGCGGGAGGGCGTTTGAATGAGCAGTTCTTC	CASSGLAGGRLNEQFF
TRBV19	TRBJ2-7	NA	14	NA	TGTGCCAGTAGCCGAGAACAGGGCAACTACGAGCAGTACTTC	CASSREQGNYEQYF
TRBV11-3	TRBJ2-1	NA	12	TRBD2	TGTGCCAGCAGCCTCCCCCCGGGAGGACAGTTCTTC	CASSLPPGGQFF
TRBV28	TRBJ1-5	NA	14	NA	TGTGCCAGCAACCCGGCGAGGGTAGGTCAGCCCCAGCATTTT	CASNPARVGQPQHF
TRBV10-2	TRBJ2-3	few	17	TRBD2	TGCGCCAGCAGTGACCGCATACTAGCGGGAAGCACAGATACGCAGTATTTT	CASSDRILAGSTDTQYF
TRBV27	TRBJ1-3	NA	13	NA	TGTGCCAGCAGCACAGGGCTTGGAAACACCATATATTTT	CASSTGLGNTIYF
TRBV6-6	TRBJ1-2	NA	11	TRBD1	TGTGCCAGCAGGACAGGGCGCGGCTACACCTTC	CASRTGRGYTF
TRBV5-4	TRBJ2-1	NA	13	NA	TGTGCCAGCAGCTTACCCGGGGGGCATGAGCAGTTCTTC	CASSLPGGHEQFF
TRBV28	TRBJ2-5	NA	13	NA	TGTGCCAGTTTCGGCCGGAGTCAAGAGACCCAGTACTTC	CASFGRSQETQYF
TRBV7-9	TRBJ2-7	NA	14	NA	TGTGCCAGCAGCTTAGGCTGGACAAGCTACGAGCAGTACTTC	CASSLGWTSYEQYF
TRBV30	TRBJ2-7	NA	14	TRBD2	TGTGCCTGGAGTTCCCTCCGGGGGGACCACGAGCAGTACTTC	CAWSSLRGDHEQYF
TRBV5-5	TRBJ2-7	NA	14	NA	TGTGCCAGCAGCTTGGGGCGGGGAGGTTACGAGCAGTACTTC	CASSLGRGGYEQYF
TRBV28	TRBJ1-2	NA	14	NA	TGTGCCAGCAGTTTGGGCAGGAGGGACTATGGCTACACCTTC	CASSLGRRDYGYTF
TRBV4-1	TRBJ1-1	NA	15	NA	TGCGCCAGCAGCCAAGATAGGGGTAAGAACACTGAAGCTTTCTTT	CASSQDRGKNTEAFF